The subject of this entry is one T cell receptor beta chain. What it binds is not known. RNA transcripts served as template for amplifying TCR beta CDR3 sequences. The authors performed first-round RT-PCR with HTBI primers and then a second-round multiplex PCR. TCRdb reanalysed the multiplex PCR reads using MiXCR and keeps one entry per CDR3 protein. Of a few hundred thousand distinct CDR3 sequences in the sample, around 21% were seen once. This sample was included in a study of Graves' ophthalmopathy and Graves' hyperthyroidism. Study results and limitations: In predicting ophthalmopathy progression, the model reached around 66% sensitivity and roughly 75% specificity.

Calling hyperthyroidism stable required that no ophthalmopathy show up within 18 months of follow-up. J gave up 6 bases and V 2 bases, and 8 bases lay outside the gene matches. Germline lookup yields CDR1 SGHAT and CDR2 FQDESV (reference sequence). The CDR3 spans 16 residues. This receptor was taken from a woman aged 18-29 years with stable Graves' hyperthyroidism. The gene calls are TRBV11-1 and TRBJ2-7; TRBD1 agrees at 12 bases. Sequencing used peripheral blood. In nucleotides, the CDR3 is TGTGCCAGCAGCTTATCCCGGGACAGGGGGCCGTTCGAGCAGTACTTC. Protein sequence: CASSLSRDRGPFEQYF.